The 21 T cell receptor beta chains reported below all come from one sample, sequenced in a study of blood T cell repertoires in COVID-19. Measured with immunoSEQ multiplex PCR; TCRdb has only the in-frame clones, and not every one. The repertoire holds about 220,000 clones, with about 85% as singletons. The sequenced material came from peripheral blood. The receptors originated from a woman between 50 and 59 years old with COVID-19, enrolled during active disease.

DNA of the CDR3: TGTGCCAGCAGCGTAGCTCCGGGTCGTACAGATACGCAGTATTTT. Translation: CASSVAPGRTDTQYF. This rearrangement joins TRBV9 to TRBJ2-3; D call uncertain. Deletions cut 0 bases from V and 3 bases from J, with 11 bases between. This CDR3 is 15 amino acids long. CDR1 is SGDLS and CDR2 is YYNGEE in the germline V gene.

The genes are TRBV2 and TRBJ1-2, with D tentatively TRBD1 (6 bases). Trimming pared 7 bases from V and 5 bases from J, leaving 14 bases between. From germline, CDR1 is SNHLY and CDR2 FYNNEI. The CDR3 is 13 residues long. The DNA for the CDR3 is TGTGCCAGCACCTATATGACAGGATATGGCTACACCTTC. Translated, it gives CASTYMTGYGYTF.

This clone was recorded only once. The rearrangement links TRBV5-1 to TRBJ1-4; a weak D match, TRBD1 (5 bases). Germline values: CDR1 SGHRS, CDR2 YFSETQ. Trimming removed 0 bases from V and 5 bases from J, with 8 bases in between. The CDR3 contains 14 residues. The CDR3: CASSLVGANEKLFF. DNA for the CDR3: TGCGCCAGCAGCTTGGTTGGGGCCAATGAAAAACTGTTTTTT.

The CDR3 is CASSPGWGPTHYEQYV. CDR3 nucleotides: TGTGCCAGCAGCCCCGGGTGGGGGCCGACCCACTACGAGCAGTACGTC. V is TRBV5-6 and J is TRBJ2-7; TRBD1 is a possible D gene (6 bases). The V gene's germline CDR1 is SGHDT and CDR2 YYEEEE. Trimming pared 4 bases from V and 3 bases from J, leaving 20 bases between. The CDR3 runs to 16 residues.

The chain recombines TRBV3-1 (or the pseudogene TRBV3-2) with TRBJ2-3; 12 bases map to TRBD2. V was pared by 4 bases and J by 3 bases, with 8 bases of the junction left unmatched. CDR1 and CDR2 from the germline V gene are LGHDT and YNNKEL (reference sequence). The CDR3 runs 17 residues. CDR3: CASSPFASGGATDTQYF. CDR3 nucleotide sequence: TGTGCCAGCAGCCCCTTCGCTAGCGGGGGGGCTACAGATACGCAGTATTTT.

The CDR3 sequence: CASSLTGTGELFF. Written as DNA, the CDR3 is TGTGCCAGCAGCCTGACAGGAACCGGGGAGCTGTTTTTT. The chain has TRBV3-1 (or the pseudogene TRBV3-2) and TRBJ2-2; tentative D call: TRBD1 (6 bases). The length of the CDR3 is 13 residues. From germline, CDR1 is LGHDT and CDR2 YNNKEL (reference sequence). Between the trimmed V and J ends, which lost 4 bases and 5 bases, there was a span of 8 bases.

This clone was picked up one time. The chain carries TRBV10-3 and TRBJ2-3; no definite D call. Germline lookup yields CDR1 ENHRY and CDR2 SYGVKD. V lost 7 bases and J 5 bases, leaving 7 bases between the germline ends. The CDR3 has 11 amino acids. The CDR3 protein is CAIKEVDTQYF. The DNA for the CDR3 is TGTGCCATCAAAGAGGTAGATACGCAGTATTTT.

This rearrangement joins TRBV4-1 to TRBJ1-3; D is perhaps TRBD1 (5 bases). Germline values: CDR1 MGHRA, CDR2 YSYEKL. The CDR3 is 14 amino acids. The V and J ends lost 0 bases and 6 bases respectively, with 9 bases between them. CDR3 DNA sequence: TGCGCCAGCAGCCAAGAGCAGGGAATAAACACCATATATTTT. It yields the protein CASSQEQGINTIYF.

The genes are TRBV5-1 and TRBJ1-2, with D unclear. The V gene lost 0 bases and the J gene lost 1 base, with 13 bases spanning the gap. The CDR3 has 16 amino acids. Germline V gene data show CDR1 as SGHRS and CDR2 as YFSETQ. The CDR3 loop is CASSLAPANLNYGYTF. Here the CDR3 DNA reads TGCGCCAGCAGCTTGGCACCCGCGAACCTTAACTATGGCTACACCTTC.

This sequence joins TRBV3-1 (or the pseudogene TRBV3-2) and TRBJ1-6; D is uncertain. Trimming removed 2 bases from V and 8 bases from J, with 7 bases in between. The CDR3 sequence is 13 residues long. Germline V lookup: CDR1 LGHDT, CDR2 YNNKEL (reference sequence). The CDR3 region has the DNA TGTGCCAGCAGCCAAAAGGACTATTCACCCCTCCACTTT. It translates to CASSQKDYSPLHF.

The gene calls are TRBV11-2 and TRBJ1-4; tentatively, D is TRBD1 (5 bases). V gave up 0 bases and J gave up 2 bases, with 19 bases separating them. CDR3 length equals 19 residues. Germline V gene data show CDR1 as SGHAT and CDR2 as FQNNGV. The DNA for the CDR3 is TGTGCCAGCAGCTTAGAAGGTATTCCAGGGAGGTTGACTAATGAAAAACTGTTTTTT. Its translation: CASSLEGIPGRLTNEKLFF.

J is TRBJ1-5 and V is TRBV27; 8 positions agree with TRBD1. Germline CDR1 and CDR2: MNHEY and SMNVEV (reference sequence). The V and J ends lost 4 bases and 4 bases, in that order; junction bases with no gene match: 6. This CDR3 is built from 15 residues. CDR3 nucleotides: TGTGCCAGCAGTTCTCGGACAGGGTCTAATCAGCCCCAGCATTTT. Translation gives CASSSRTGSNQPQHF.

The CDR3 reads CASSEGSGGQYF. The CDR3 coding sequence is TGTGCCAGCAGTGAAGGGAGCGGGGGGCAGTATTTT. The chain uses TRBV6-1 and TRBJ2-3; 8 bases agree with TRBD2. CDR1 and CDR2 (germline): MNHNS, SASEGT. J gave up 11 bases and V 1 base, and 2 bases lay outside the gene matches. The CDR3 totals 12 residues.

The table lists this clone with a count of one. V is TRBV30 and J is TRBJ2-5; 7 bases line up with TRBD2. Trimming removed 2 bases from V and 5 bases from J; junction bases left unmatched: 5. The V gene's germline CDR1 is GTSNPN and CDR2 SVGIG (reference sequence). The CDR3 totals 13 residues. DNA of the CDR3: TGTGCCTGGAGTCCACTAGCGACTGAGACCCAGTACTTC. As protein: CAWSPLATETQYF. The full variable domain, its missing parts supplied by reference TRBV30 and TRBJ2-5, is SQTIHQWPATLVQPVGSPLSLECTVEGTSNPNLYWYRQAAGRGLQLLFYSVGIGQISSEVPQNLSASRPQDRQFILSSKKLLLSDSGFYLCAWSPLATETQYFGPGTRLLVL.

This clone appeared once. The rearrangement uses TRBV5-4 and TRBJ1-6; 7 bases align to TRBD1. Germline CDR1 and CDR2: SGHNT and YYREEE (reference sequence). This CDR3 is 17 amino acids long. The V gene end was trimmed by 0 bases and the J gene end by 0 bases; junction bases not matched to a gene: 3. The CDR3 region is CASSLARGSSYNSPLHF. CDR3 sequence (DNA): TGTGCCAGCAGCTTGGCCAGGGGGAGCTCCTATAATTCACCCCTCCACTTT.

The chain recombines TRBV28 with TRBJ2-5, with 9 bases lining up with TRBD1. V lost 4 bases, J lost 5 bases, and 5 bases stayed unmatched. The CDR3 is 14 amino acids. Germline CDR1 and CDR2: MDHEN and SYDVKM. The CDR3 sequence: CASSSDRGEETQYF. DNA for the CDR3: TGTGCCAGCAGTTCGGACAGGGGTGAGGAGACCCAGTACTTC.

A few counts support this clone. The chain has TRBV3-1 (or the pseudogene TRBV3-2) and TRBJ2-7; perhaps TRBD2 as D (7 bases). Trimming took off 4 bases at V and 9 bases at J, with 19 bases between the two ends. The germline gives CDR1 LGHDT, CDR2 YNNKEL (reference sequence). CDR3 length equals 14 residues. CDR3 DNA sequence: TGTGCCAGCAGCCCCCGCGGGGGCTTGATAGGGCAGTACGTC. It specifies CASSPRGGLIGQYV.

This clone was counted between two and nine times. CDR3 in amino acids: CASRYLAGAVTDTQYF. The CDR3 nucleotides are TGTGCCAGCAGGTACCTAGCGGGGGCTGTTACAGATACGCAGTATTTT. The gene calls are TRBV2 and TRBJ2-3; TRBD2 matches 10 bases. The J segment lost 3 bases and the V segment lost 6 bases, leaving 9 bases of the junction unmatched. The CDR3 is 16 residues long. Germline CDR1 and CDR2: SNHLY and FYNNEI.

The chain has TRBV19 and TRBJ1-1; tentatively, D is TRBD1 (6 bases). Between the trimmed V and J ends, which lost 2 bases and 0 bases, there was a span of 16 bases. Germline CDR1 LNHDA, CDR2 SQIVND (reference sequence). The CDR3 runs 17 residues. CDR3 sequence (DNA): TGTGCCAGTAGTATACCCCTCGACAGGATAATGAACACTGAAGCTTTCTTT. Amino acids: CASSIPLDRIMNTEAFF.

The chain recombines TRBV10-2 with TRBJ2-7; TRBD2 matches 8 bases. Per germline, CDR1 WSHSY and CDR2 SAAADI. Trimming cost V 4 bases and J 0 bases; bases outside gene matches: 11. This CDR3 has 17 residues. CDR3 bases: TGCGCCAGCAGTGTATTCCAGCGGGGGAACCTCTCCTACGAGCAGTACTTC. Its protein is CASSVFQRGNLSYEQYF.

The chain links TRBV19 to TRBJ2-1, with 7 bases aligning to TRBD1. V lost 7 bases, J lost 12 bases, and 6 bases stayed unmatched. Germline CDR1 and CDR2: LNHDA and SQIVND (reference sequence). The CDR3 totals 11 residues. The DNA of the CDR3 is TGTGCCAGTACCGACAGGGCTTTGCAGTTCTTC. Its translation: CASTDRALQFF. Together with reference TRBV19 and TRBJ2-1, the CDR3 gives the full variable domain: DGGITQSPKYLFRKEGQNVTLSCEQNLNHDAMYWYRQDPGQGLRLIYYSQIVNDFQKGDIAEGYSVSREKKESFPLTVTSAQKNPTAFYLCASTDRALQFFGPGTRLTVL.